These 18 T cell receptor beta chains originate from one sample sequenced in a study of cytomegalovirus exposure and HLA in healthy donors. Primers: 60 Vbeta forward and 13 Jbeta reverse. Assay: immunoSEQ multiplex PCR; the TCRdb copy retains only in-frame clones and omits some. The sample includes fewer than 150,000 clones. Material: PBMCs. These receptors were taken from a woman in her sixties in good health and CMV-seronegative.

This chain connects TRBV6-1 to TRBJ1-6; D not resolved. The CDR3 is made up of 17 amino acids. In germline, CDR1 is MNHNS, CDR2 SASEGT. With 4 bases removed from V and 0 bases from J, the gap between germline ends came to 13 bases. The CDR3 nucleotides read TGTGCCAGCAGTGTTTATGCGGCCAGCTCCTATAATTCACCCCTCCACTTT. Protein: CASSVYAASSYNSPLHF.

This sequence joins TRBV5-4 and TRBJ1-5; tentative D call: TRBD1 (5 bases). Trimming stripped 0 bases from V and 4 bases from J, with 5 bases between. CDR3 length: 13 amino acids. Germline V gene lookup returns CDR1 SGHNT and CDR2 YYREEE (reference sequence). In DNA, the CDR3 is TGTGCCAGCAGCTTGGGACAGAATCAGCCCCAGCATTTT. This encodes CASSLGQNQPQHF.

In DNA, the CDR3 is TGTGCCAGCAGCCCGCAACCGGGACAGGGAGGCACTGAAGCTTTCTTT. Its protein product is CASSPQPGQGGTEAFF. This chain uses TRBV7-9 with TRBJ1-1, with TRBD1 matching 9 bases. Trimming cost V 5 bases and J 4 bases; bases outside gene matches: 11. Per the germline V gene, CDR1 is SEHNR and CDR2 is FQNEAQ (reference sequence). The CDR3 covers 16 residues.

The chain carries TRBV10-3 and TRBJ1-3; D remains unclear. Deletions cut 1 base from V and 1 base from J, with 8 bases between. The CDR3 has 15 residues. Germline-derived CDR1 and CDR2 are ENHRY and SYGVKD. CDR3 loop: CAISEFAGSGNTIYF. CDR3 sequence (DNA): TGTGCCATCAGTGAGTTCGCGGGGTCTGGAAACACCATATATTTT.

The chain couples TRBV10-3 to TRBJ2-1, with 9 bases matching TRBD2. Germline lookup yields CDR1 ENHRY and CDR2 SYGVKD. V lost 4 bases to trimming and J lost 6 bases; unmatched junction nucleotides: 4. The CDR3 length is 14 residues. The CDR3 DNA reads as TGTGCCATCAGTGCCGGGACTAGCTCCAATGAGCAGTTCTTC. Amino acid sequence: CAISAGTSSNEQFF.

This chain connects TRBV2 to TRBJ2-5; 11 nucleotides line up with TRBD1. Germline CDR1 reads SNHLY; CDR2 reads FYNNEI. The ends lost 6 bases at V and 4 bases at J; junction bases unmatched: 4. This CDR3 has 14 residues. The CDR3 reads CASRLGQGGETQYF. The CDR3 DNA follows: TGTGCCAGCAGACTGGGACAGGGGGGAGAGACCCAGTACTTC.

The CDR3 sequence: CASSERQGAGTDTQYF. In DNA, the CDR3 is TGTGCCAGCAGCGAACGACAGGGGGCCGGCACAGATACGCAGTATTTT. The gene calls are TRBV9 and TRBJ2-3; 10 bases align to TRBD1. The CDR3 has 16 amino acids. J lost 1 base, V lost 3 bases, and 5 bases had no gene match. Germline lookup yields CDR1 SGDLS and CDR2 YYNGEE. Complete variable domain (other parts from reference TRBV9 and TRBJ2-3): DSGVTQTPKHLITATGQRVTLRCSPRSGDLSVYWYQQSLDQGLQFLIQYYNGEERAKGNILERFSAQQFPDLHSELNLSSLELGDSALYFCASSERQGAGTDTQYFGPGTRLTVL.

CDR3 residues: CASSHRTGDEKLFF. The CDR3 DNA reads TGTGCCAGCAGCCATAGGACAGGGGACGAAAAACTGTTTTTT. V usage is TRBV11-2 and J usage is TRBJ1-4; TRBD1 matches at 9 bases. CDR1 SGHAT and CDR2 FQNNGV come from the germline V gene. The CDR3 spans 14 residues. V shed 5 bases and J 8 bases; nucleotides not matched to a gene: 6. Filled out from reference TRBV11-2 and TRBJ1-4, the complete variable domain reads EAGVAQSPRYKIIEKRQSVAFWCNPISGHATLYWYQQILGQGPKLLIQFQNNGVVDDSQLPKDRFSAERLKGVDSTLKIQPAKLEDSAVYLCASSHRTGDEKLFFGSGTQLSVL.

The chain uses TRBV5-4 and TRBJ2-4; D perhaps matches TRBD2 (7 bases). The germline gives CDR1 SGHNT, CDR2 YYREEE (reference sequence). V lost 1 base and J 8 bases, leaving 13 bases between the germline ends. The CDR3 runs to 14 residues. The DNA of the CDR3 is TGTGCCAGCAGCTTGACGGGGGGCCGTGACATTCAGTACTTC. Translation: CASSLTGGRDIQYF.

V usage is TRBV27 and J usage is TRBJ2-5, with D hard to call. The CDR3 covers 12 residues. The germline V and J ends were trimmed by 4 bases and 3 bases, with 6 bases remaining between them. Germline CDR1 reads MNHEY; CDR2 reads SMNVEV (reference sequence). The CDR3 DNA sequence: TGTGCCAGCAGTTCCTCGGAAGAGACCCAGTACTTC. This translates into CASSSSEETQYF.

V is TRBV2 and J is TRBJ2-7; D perhaps matches TRBD2 (6 bases). CDR3 length: 13 amino acids. V was cut by 8 bases and J by 3 bases, with 14 bases left in between. Germline V lookup: CDR1 SNHLY, CDR2 FYNNEI. CDR3: CASQLGLLYEQYF. The CDR3 DNA is TGTGCCAGCCAGCTGGGACTTCTCTACGAGCAGTACTTC.

The chain recombines TRBV5-1 with TRBJ2-2, with D possibly matching TRBD1 (5 bases). CDR1 is SGHRS and CDR2 is YFSETQ in the germline V gene. V lost 0 bases and J lost 6, with 9 bases in between. This CDR3 is 14 amino acids long. The CDR3 spells CASSLGQGPGELFF. As DNA, the CDR3 is TGCGCCAGCAGCTTGGGTCAGGGTCCCGGGGAGCTGTTTTTT.

The chain couples TRBV19 to TRBJ1-1, with 8 bases that match TRBD1. V trimming: 8 bases; J trimming: 2 bases; junction bases outside the gene matches: 7. Germline CDR1 is LNHDA and CDR2 is SQIVND (reference sequence). This CDR3 is 14 amino acids long. Here the CDR3 reads CASDGTGLNTEAFF. CDR3 coding DNA: TGTGCCAGTGACGGGACAGGCCTCAACACTGAAGCTTTCTTT.

The chain uses TRBV7-8 and TRBJ2-3, with 9 positions matching TRBD2. CDR3 length: 15 residues. With 2 bases clipped from V and 6 bases from J, the junction kept 6 bases outside the gene matches. Per the germline V gene, CDR1 is SGHVS and CDR2 is FQNEAQ. CDR3 protein: CASSLTSGLRDTQYF. In DNA form, the CDR3 reads TGTGCCAGCAGCTTAACTAGCGGGCTCAGGGATACGCAGTATTTT.

The V and J genes are TRBV2 and TRBJ2-1, with 9 bases fitting TRBD2. Germline CDR1 and CDR2: SNHLY and FYNNEI. This CDR3 is built from 14 residues. J lost 12 bases, V lost 0 bases, and 6 bases had no gene match. Here the CDR3 reads CASSEATGLASQFF. The CDR3 nucleotides read TGTGCCAGCAGTGAAGCGACGGGACTAGCATCGCAGTTCTTC.

The chain combines TRBV5-4 with TRBJ2-5; D not resolved. This CDR3 is 15 amino acids long. Germline CDR1 reads SGHNT; CDR2 reads YYREEE (reference sequence). V was pared by 1 base and J by 2 bases, with 12 bases between. CDR3 sequence: CASSLTAGRQETQYF. CDR3 DNA: TGTGCCAGCAGCTTGACAGCAGGTCGACAAGAGACCCAGTACTTC. Combining the CDR3 with reference TRBV5-4 and TRBJ2-5 gives the whole variable domain ETGVTQSPTHLIKTRGQQVTLRCSSQSGHNTVSWYQQALGQGPQFIFQYYREEENGRGNFPPRFSGLQFPNYSSELNVNALELDDSALYLCASSLTAGRQETQYFGPGTRLLVL.

CDR3 in amino acids: CASSLRTGETQYF. The CDR3 DNA follows: TGTGCCAGCAGCCTTCGGACAGGGGAGACCCAGTACTTC. The chain joins TRBV6-5 to TRBJ2-5, with 8 bases lining up with TRBD1. The CDR3 has 13 amino acids. Germline V gene lookup returns CDR1 MNHEY and CDR2 SVGAGI. V dropped 6 bases and J dropped 5; count of bases not matched to a gene: 5.

This chain joins TRBV7-3 and TRBJ1-5; a weak D match, TRBD1 (5 bases). This CDR3 has 13 amino acids. The germline V and J ends were trimmed by 5 bases and 9 bases, with 14 bases remaining between them. CDR1 is SGHTA and CDR2 is FQGTGA in the germline V gene. CDR3 DNA sequence: TGTGCCAGCAGCGAGACAGCGTCTCTGCCCCAGCATTTT. Protein sequence: CASSETASLPQHF.